Listed here are 13 T cell receptor beta chains from one sample, sequenced in a study of CD8 T cells in ankylosing spondylitis. TCRdb processed the 5' RACE reads anew with MiXCR; each CDR3 protein has one entry. The sample has around 280,000 distinct CDR3 sequences, about 19% seen once. Sequenced input: blood, either unsorted or a sorted T cell fraction (not recorded which). The receptors originated from a male donor with ankylosing spondylitis or in good health (not recorded which).

The V call is TRBV12-5, the J call TRBJ2-7, with D perhaps TRBD1 (6 bases). Trimming took off 6 bases at V and 7 bases at J, with 10 bases between the two ends. Germline-derived CDR1 and CDR2 are LGHNT and FRNRAP. This CDR3 spans 11 amino acids. As DNA, the CDR3 is TGTGCTAGTGGAAAACAGGGTGAGCAGTACGTC. Amino acids: CASGKQGEQYV.

The chain recombines TRBV20-1 with TRBJ2-1, with 7 bases lining up with TRBD2. The V and J ends lost 0 bases and 5 bases, in that order; junction bases with no gene match: 4. The CDR3 totals 14 residues. Germline lookup yields CDR1 DFQATT and CDR2 SNEGSKA (reference sequence). The DNA for the CDR3 is TGCAGTGCTAGAGATCTGCGGGGGAACAATGAGCAGTTCTTC. This encodes CSARDLRGNNEQFF.

This chain connects TRBV20-1 to TRBJ1-4; no firm D call. The CDR3 extends over 11 amino acids. Between the trimmed V and J ends, which lost 4 bases and 3 bases, there was a span of 3 bases. Germline CDR1 and CDR2: DFQATT and SNEGSKA (reference sequence). In DNA form, the CDR3 reads TGCAGTGCTATATCTAATGAAAAACTGTTTTTT. Translation gives CSAISNEKLFF.

This clonotype was found many times. J is TRBJ1-1 and V is TRBV5-1; 8 bases are a match to TRBD1. Trimming cost V 5 bases and J 2 bases; bases outside gene matches: 5. CDR3 length equals 14 residues. Germline CDR1 and CDR2: SGHRS and YFSETQ. The CDR3 DNA reads as TGCGCCAGCAGGCGCTCAGGGGGCAACACTGAAGCTTTCTTT. Its translation: CASRRSGGNTEAFF.

The chain has TRBV12-3 or TRBV12-4 and TRBJ2-3, with 9 bases matching TRBD1. The CDR3 is 16 amino acids. V lost 5 bases, J lost 0 bases, and 6 bases stayed unmatched. The CDR3 loop reads CASSPPGQGSTDTQYF. CDR3 nucleotides: TGTGCCAGCAGTCCCCCTGGACAGGGGAGCACAGATACGCAGTATTTT.

The table lists this clonotype with many counts. V and J are TRBV5-1 and TRBJ2-3, with TRBD2 matching 8 bases. V lost 0 bases, J lost 3 bases, and 6 bases stayed unmatched. Germline CDR1 SGHRS, CDR2 YFSETQ. The CDR3 consists of 16 residues. CDR3 amino acids: CASSLGIAGSTDTQYF. Written as DNA, the CDR3 is TGCGCCAGCAGCTTGGGGATAGCGGGGTCGACAGATACGCAGTATTTT.

This clonotype appeared a few times. V is TRBV6-1 and J is TRBJ2-3; tentatively, D is TRBD1 (5 bases). CDR1 and CDR2 (germline): MNHNS, SASEGT. The CDR3 loop spans 14 amino acids. Trimming stripped 5 bases from V and 0 bases from J, with 9 bases between. The CDR3 DNA reads as TGTGCCAGCAGTATCTCAGGGAGCACAGATACGCAGTATTTT. Encoded protein: CASSISGSTDTQYF.

This clonotype was seen more than once but under ten times. CDR3 loop: CASNPGGTNTEAFF. As DNA, the CDR3 is TGTGCCAGCAACCCAGGGGGCACGAACACTGAAGCTTTCTTT. The chain uses TRBV5-6 and TRBJ1-1; 8 bases match TRBD1. The CDR3 covers 14 residues. V was clipped by 6 bases and J by 1 base; unmatched bases: 5. From germline, CDR1 is SGHDT and CDR2 YYEEEE. Full variable domain (missing parts from reference TRBV5-6 and TRBJ1-1): DAGVTQSPTHLIKTRGQQVTLRCSPKSGHDTVSWYQQALGQGPQFIFQYYEEEERQRGNFPDRFSGHQFPNYSSELNVNALLLGDSALYLCASNPGGTNTEAFFGQGTRLTVV.

This clonotype was counted many times. The chain carries TRBV5-1 and TRBJ2-3; D is perhaps TRBD1 or TRBD2 (6 bases each). Germline CDR1 reads SGHRS; CDR2 reads YFSETQ. The CDR3 totals 13 residues. Trimming removed 4 bases at V and 4 bases at J, with 10 bases between. The CDR3 sequence is CASSPGAADTQYF. Written as DNA, the CDR3 is TGCGCCAGCAGCCCGGGGGCGGCAGATACGCAGTATTTT.

CDR3 protein: CASSLHRVGQPQHF. The DNA of the CDR3 is TGTGCCAGCAGTTTACACAGGGTCGGTCAGCCCCAGCATTTT. The chain employs TRBV27 and TRBJ1-5; a possible D gene is TRBD1 (6 bases). The CDR3 runs 14 residues. The V end lost 2 bases, the J end lost 6 bases, and 11 bases lay between the germline ends. Per germline, CDR1 MNHEY and CDR2 SMNVEV (reference sequence).

Many counts were recorded for this clonotype. The rearrangement uses TRBV4-1 and TRBJ1-5, with 8 bases identical to TRBD1. This CDR3 has 14 amino acids. The V gene's germline CDR1 is MGHRA and CDR2 YSYEKL. J was trimmed by 5 bases and V by 5 bases; bases with no gene match: 5. Here the CDR3 reads CASSMAGGDQPQHF. In DNA, the CDR3 is TGCGCCAGCAGCATGGCAGGGGGCGATCAGCCCCAGCATTTT.

This clonotype was picked up many times. The V call is TRBV6-5, the J call TRBJ2-5; possibly TRBD2 for D (5 bases). CDR3 length equals 13 residues. The germline V gene has CDR1 MNHEY and CDR2 SVGAGI. V lost 5 bases and J lost 2, with 9 bases in between. CDR3 nucleotide sequence: TGTGCCAGCAGTACTGGGAGACAAGAGACCCAGTACTTC. It is translated as CASSTGRQETQYF.

This clonotype was seen repeatedly, ten times or more. The V gene is TRBV9, the J gene TRBJ2-2; D remains ambiguous. The CDR3 covers 15 residues. V lost 0 bases to trimming and J lost 4 bases, with 10 bases between them. Germline CDR1 is SGDLS and CDR2 is YYNGEE. The CDR3 nucleotides are TGTGCCAGCAGCGTAGCACAAATAGGCACCGGGGAGCTGTTTTTT. Residues: CASSVAQIGTGELFF.